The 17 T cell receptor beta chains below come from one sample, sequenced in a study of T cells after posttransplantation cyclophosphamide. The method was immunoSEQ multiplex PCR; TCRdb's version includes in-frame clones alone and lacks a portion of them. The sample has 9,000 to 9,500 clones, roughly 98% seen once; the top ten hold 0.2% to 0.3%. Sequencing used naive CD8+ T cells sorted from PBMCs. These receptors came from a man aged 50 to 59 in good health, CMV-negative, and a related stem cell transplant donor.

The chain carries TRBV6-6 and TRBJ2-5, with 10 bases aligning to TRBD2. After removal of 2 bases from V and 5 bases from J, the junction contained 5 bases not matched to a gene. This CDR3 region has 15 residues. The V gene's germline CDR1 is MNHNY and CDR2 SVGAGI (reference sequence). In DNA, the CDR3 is TGTGCCAGCAGTTACGGGGTAGCGGGAGGTGAGACCCAGTACTTC. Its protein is CASSYGVAGGETQYF.

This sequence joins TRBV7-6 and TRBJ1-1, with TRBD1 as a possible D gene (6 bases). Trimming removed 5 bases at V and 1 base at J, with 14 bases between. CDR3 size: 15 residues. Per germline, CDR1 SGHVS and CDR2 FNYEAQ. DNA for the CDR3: TGTGCCAGCAGCACCACAGGGTATTCGAACACTGAAGCTTTCTTT. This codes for CASSTTGYSNTEAFF.

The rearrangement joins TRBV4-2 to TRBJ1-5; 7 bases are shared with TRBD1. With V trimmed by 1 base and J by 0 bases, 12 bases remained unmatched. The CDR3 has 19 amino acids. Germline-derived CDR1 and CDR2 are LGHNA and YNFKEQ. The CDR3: CASSQVAGTDKYSNQPQHF. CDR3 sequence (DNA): TGTGCCAGCAGCCAAGTAGCCGGGACAGACAAATATAGCAATCAGCCCCAGCATTTT.

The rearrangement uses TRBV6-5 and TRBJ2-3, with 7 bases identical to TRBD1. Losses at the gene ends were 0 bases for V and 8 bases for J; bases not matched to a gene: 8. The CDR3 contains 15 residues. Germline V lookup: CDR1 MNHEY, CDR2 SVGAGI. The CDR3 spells CASSYSADRIVTQYF. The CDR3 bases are TGTGCCAGCAGTTACTCGGCGGACAGGATAGTTACGCAGTATTTT.

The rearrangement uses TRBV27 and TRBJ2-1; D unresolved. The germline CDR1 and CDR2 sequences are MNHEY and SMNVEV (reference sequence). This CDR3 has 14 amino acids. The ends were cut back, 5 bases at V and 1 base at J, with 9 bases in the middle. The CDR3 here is CASSPPRSYNEQFF. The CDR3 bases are TGTGCCAGCAGTCCCCCGAGGTCCTACAATGAGCAGTTCTTC.

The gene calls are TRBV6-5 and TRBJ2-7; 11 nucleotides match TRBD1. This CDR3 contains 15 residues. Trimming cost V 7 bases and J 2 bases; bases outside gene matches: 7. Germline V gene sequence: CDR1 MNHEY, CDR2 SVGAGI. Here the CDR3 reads CASTPGGQGAYEQYF. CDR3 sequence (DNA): TGTGCCAGCACCCCGGGGGGACAGGGGGCCTACGAGCAGTACTTC.

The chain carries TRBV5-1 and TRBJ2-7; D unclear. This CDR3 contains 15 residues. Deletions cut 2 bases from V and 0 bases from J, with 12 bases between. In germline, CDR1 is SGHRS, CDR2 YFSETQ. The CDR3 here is CASSLETRYSYEQYF. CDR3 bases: TGCGCCAGCAGCTTAGAGACTCGCTACTCCTACGAGCAGTACTTC.

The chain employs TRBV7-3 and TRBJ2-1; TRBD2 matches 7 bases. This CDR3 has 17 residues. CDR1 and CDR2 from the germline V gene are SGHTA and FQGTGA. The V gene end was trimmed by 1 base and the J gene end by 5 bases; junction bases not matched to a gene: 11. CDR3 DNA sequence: TGTGCCAGCAGCTTAAAGGGAGGGTGGAGCGAAAACAATGAGCAGTTCTTC. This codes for CASSLKGGWSENNEQFF.

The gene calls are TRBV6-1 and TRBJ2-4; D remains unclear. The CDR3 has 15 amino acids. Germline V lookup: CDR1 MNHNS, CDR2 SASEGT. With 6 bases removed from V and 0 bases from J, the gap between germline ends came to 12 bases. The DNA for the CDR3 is TGTGCCAGCAGGGGTACAGATCTAGCCAAAAACATTCAGTACTTC. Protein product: CASRGTDLAKNIQYF.

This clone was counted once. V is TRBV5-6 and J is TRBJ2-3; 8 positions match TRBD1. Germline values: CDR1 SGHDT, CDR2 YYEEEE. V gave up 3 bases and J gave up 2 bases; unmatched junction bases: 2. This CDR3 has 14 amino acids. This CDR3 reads CASSWDRYTDTQYF. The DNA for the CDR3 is TGTGCCAGCAGCTGGGACAGGTACACAGATACGCAGTATTTT.

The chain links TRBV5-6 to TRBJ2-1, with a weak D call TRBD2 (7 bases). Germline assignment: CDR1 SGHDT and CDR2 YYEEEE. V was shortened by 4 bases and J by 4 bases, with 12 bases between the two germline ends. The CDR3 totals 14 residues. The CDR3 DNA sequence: TGTGCCAGCAGCCGGGGGGCGAGTTACAATGAGCAGTTCTTC. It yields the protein CASSRGASYNEQFF.

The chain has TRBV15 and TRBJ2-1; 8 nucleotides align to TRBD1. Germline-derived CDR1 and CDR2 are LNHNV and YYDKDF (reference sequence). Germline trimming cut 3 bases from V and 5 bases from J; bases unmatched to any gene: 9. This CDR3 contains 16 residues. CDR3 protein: CATSSTTGTGHNEQFF. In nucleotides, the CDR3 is TGTGCCACCAGCAGTACGACCGGGACAGGCCACAATGAGCAGTTCTTC.

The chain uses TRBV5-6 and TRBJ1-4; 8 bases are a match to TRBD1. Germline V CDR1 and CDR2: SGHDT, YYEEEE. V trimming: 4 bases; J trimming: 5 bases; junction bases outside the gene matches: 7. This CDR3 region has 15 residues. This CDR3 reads CASSQWTGPNEKLFF. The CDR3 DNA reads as TGTGCCAGCAGCCAATGGACAGGGCCGAATGAAAAACTGTTTTTT.

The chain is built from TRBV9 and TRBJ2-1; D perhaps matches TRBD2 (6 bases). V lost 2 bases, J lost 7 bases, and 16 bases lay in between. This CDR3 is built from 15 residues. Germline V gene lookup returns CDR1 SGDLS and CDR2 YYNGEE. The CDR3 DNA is TGTGCCAGCAGCGTGGAGGGTCTCCCGAATAATGAGCAGTTCTTC. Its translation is CASSVEGLPNNEQFF.

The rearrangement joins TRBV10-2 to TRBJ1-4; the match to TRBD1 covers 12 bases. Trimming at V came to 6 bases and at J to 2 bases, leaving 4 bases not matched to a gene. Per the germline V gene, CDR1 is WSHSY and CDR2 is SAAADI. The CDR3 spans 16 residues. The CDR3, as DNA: TGCGCCAGCAGGAGGGGGACAGGGGGCACTAATGAAAAACTGTTTTTT. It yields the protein CASRRGTGGTNEKLFF.

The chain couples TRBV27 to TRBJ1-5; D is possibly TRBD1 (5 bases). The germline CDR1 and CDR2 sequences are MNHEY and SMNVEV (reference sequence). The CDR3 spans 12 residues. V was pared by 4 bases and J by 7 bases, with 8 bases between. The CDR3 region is CASSSGYQPQHF. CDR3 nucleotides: TGTGCCAGCAGTTCAGGGTACCAGCCCCAGCATTTT.

The CDR3 loop is CASSVGGTGVDEQYF. CDR3 coding DNA: TGTGCCAGCAGCGTAGGGGGCACAGGGGTCGACGAGCAGTACTTC. The chain employs TRBV9 and TRBJ2-7; the match to TRBD1 covers 7 bases. The CDR3 is made up of 15 amino acids. Per the germline V gene, CDR1 is SGDLS and CDR2 is YYNGEE. J gave up 5 bases and V 0 bases, and 8 bases lay outside the gene matches.